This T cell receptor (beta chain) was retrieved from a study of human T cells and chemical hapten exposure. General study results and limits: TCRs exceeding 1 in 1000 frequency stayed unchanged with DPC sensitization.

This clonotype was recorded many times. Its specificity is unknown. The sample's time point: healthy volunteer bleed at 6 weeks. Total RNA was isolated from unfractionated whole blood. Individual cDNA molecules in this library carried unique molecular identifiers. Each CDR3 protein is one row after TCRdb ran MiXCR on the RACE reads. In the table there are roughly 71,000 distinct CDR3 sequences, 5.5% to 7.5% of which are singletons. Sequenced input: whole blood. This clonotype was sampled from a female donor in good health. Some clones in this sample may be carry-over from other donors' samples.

The CDR3 DNA sequence: TGTGCCAGCAGTTTGGCTGGACTAGCGGAGTCAGATACGCAGTATTTT. Encoded protein: CASSLAGLAESDTQYF. V is TRBV12-3 or TRBV12-4 and J is TRBJ2-3; 10 bases align to TRBD2. V lost 3 bases and J lost 4; bases outside the gene matches: 7. CDR3 size: 16 residues.